This entry lists 23 T cell receptor beta chains sequenced from one sample in a study of T cell responses to AZD1222 COVID-19 vaccine. Produced via immunoSEQ multiplex PCR; TCRdb's table is partial and in-frame only. The sample shows roughly 100,000 clones, more than 75% of them seen only once. The material sequenced was peripheral blood, taken on day 0 of AZD1222 vaccination. The receptors here all came from an adult in good health.

For this clone: Distinct nucleotide sequences in the sample also encode this CDR3. V and J are TRBV24-1 and TRBJ1-5, with a possible D match to TRBD1 (5 bases). The CDR3 runs to 13 residues. With 7 bases removed from V and 0 bases from J, the gap between germline ends came to 6 bases. Germline V gene data show CDR1 as KGHDR and CDR2 as SFDVKD. DNA of the CDR3: TGTGCCACCAGCAGGGATAGCAATCAGCCCCAGCATTTT. This sequence encodes CATSRDSNQPQHF.

CDR3 DNA: TGCGCCAGCAGCAAGGAGGGTATGGGCACTGAAGCTTTCTTT. Encoded protein: CASSKEGMGTEAFF. The V gene is TRBV5-1, the J gene TRBJ1-1, with D unresolved. The V end was cut by 4 bases, the J end by 4 bases, with 14 bases between. The CDR3 spans 14 residues. Germline V gene data show CDR1 as SGHRS and CDR2 as YFSETQ. Filled out from reference TRBV5-1 and TRBJ1-1, the complete variable domain reads KAGVTQTPRYLIKTRGQQVTLSCSPISGHRSVSWYQQTPGQGLQFLFEYFSETQRNKGNFPGRFSGRQFSNSRSEMNVSTLELGDSALYLCASSKEGMGTEAFFGQGTRLTVV.

The genes are TRBV3-1 (or the pseudogene TRBV3-2) and TRBJ2-5, with D unclear. Germline lookup yields CDR1 LGHDT and CDR2 YNNKEL (reference sequence). There are 11 residues in the CDR3. Trimming left V 8 bases short and J 3 bases short, with 7 bases between. This chain's CDR3 is CASPDEETQYF. Written as DNA, the CDR3 is TGTGCCAGCCCGGACGAAGAGACCCAGTACTTC.

The rearrangement uses TRBV7-9 and TRBJ2-1, with D perhaps TRBD2 (5 bases). Trimming pared 1 base from V and 12 bases from J, leaving 16 bases between. The CDR3 is 14 amino acids. CDR1 and CDR2 (germline): SEHNR, FQNEAQ (reference sequence). CDR3 protein: CASSLVLAGVGQFF. For the CDR3, the DNA is TGTGCCAGCAGCTTAGTACTCGCCGGGGTGGGGCAGTTCTTC.

Here the CDR3 reads CASSVGQGGNTIYF. The CDR3 DNA follows: TGCGCCAGCAGCGTGGGACAGGGTGGAAACACCATATATTTT. The J gene is TRBJ1-3, the V gene TRBV5-1, with TRBD1 matching 9 bases. V shed 4 bases and J 3 bases; nucleotides not matched to a gene: 2. Germline lookup yields CDR1 SGHRS and CDR2 YFSETQ. The CDR3 has 14 amino acids.

This clone was seen more than once but under ten times. Other DNA sequences in this sample translate to the same CDR3. V gene TRBV27 combines with J gene TRBJ1-1, with 9 bases that match TRBD1. This CDR3 spans 14 amino acids. Germline V gives CDR1 MNHEY, CDR2 SMNVEV (reference sequence). J was trimmed by 4 bases and V by 5 bases; bases with no gene match: 5. CDR3 protein: CASSTGQGFTEAFF. The CDR3 DNA reads as TGTGCCAGCAGTACGGGACAGGGCTTCACTGAAGCTTTCTTT.

This clone rates as medium-sized. The chain uses TRBV4-2 and TRBJ2-7, with TRBD2 as a possible D gene (5 bases). V gave up 0 bases and J gave up 0 bases, with 9 bases separating them. There are 15 residues in the CDR3. The germline V gene encodes CDR1 LGHNA and CDR2 YNFKEQ. The chain's CDR3 is CASSQDQGSSYEQYF. In DNA, the CDR3 is TGTGCCAGCAGCCAAGATCAAGGGAGCTCCTACGAGCAGTACTTC.

V gene TRBV11-3 combines with J gene TRBJ1-5; a weak D match, TRBD1 (6 bases). Looked up from germline, CDR1 is SGHNT and CDR2 is YENEEA. This CDR3 has 17 residues. The V gene lost 3 bases and the J gene lost 6 bases, with 21 bases spanning the gap. The CDR3 sequence: CASSFPDVGGGRQPQHF. CDR3 coding DNA: TGTGCCAGCAGCTTCCCCGATGTTGGGGGGGGCCGTCAGCCCCAGCATTTT. The variable domain in full, with the rest retrieved from reference TRBV11-3 and TRBJ1-5, is EAGVVQSPRYKIIEKKQPVAFWCNPISGHNTLYWYLQNLGQGPELLIRYENEEAVDDSQLPKDRFSAERLKGVDSTLKIQPAELGDSAVYLCASSFPDVGGGRQPQHFGDGTRLSIL.

This clone was counted a single time. The chain has TRBV11-2 and TRBJ2-3, with D possibly matching TRBD1 (5 bases). Trimming stripped 4 bases from V and 1 base from J, with 9 bases between. The germline V gene has CDR1 SGHAT and CDR2 FQNNGV. CDR3 length: 14 amino acids. CDR3 sequence reads: CASSSGQRTDTQYF. Here the CDR3 DNA reads TGTGCCAGCAGCTCCGGACAACGCACAGATACGCAGTATTTT.

This chain uses TRBV19 with TRBJ1-5; TRBD1 is a possible D gene (5 bases). This CDR3 is built from 13 residues. CDR1 is LNHDA, CDR2 SQIVND, per germline (reference sequence). Trimming took off 5 bases at V and 5 bases at J, with 10 bases between the two ends. CDR3 coding DNA: TGTGCCAGTAGTGGGGGTCGGGATCAGCCCCAGCATTTT. It specifies CASSGGRDQPQHF. The full variable domain, with the rest looked up from reference TRBV19 and TRBJ1-5, is DGGITQSPKYLFRKEGQNVTLSCEQNLNHDAMYWYRQDPGQGLRLIYYSQIVNDFQKGDIAEGYSVSREKKESFPLTVTSAQKNPTAFYLCASSGGRDQPQHFGDGTRLSIL.

This chain joins TRBV5-1 and TRBJ2-7; 7 bases map to TRBD1. The CDR3 contains 13 residues. Germline trimming cut 4 bases from V and 4 bases from J; bases unmatched to any gene: 5. Per germline, CDR1 SGHRS and CDR2 YFSETQ. The CDR3 is CASSPGQNYEQYF. CDR3 bases: TGCGCCAGCAGCCCGGGACAGAATTACGAGCAGTACTTC.

This rearrangement joins TRBV12-5 to TRBJ1-6; 7 bases match TRBD1. V was pared by 5 bases and J by 6 bases, with 4 bases of the junction left unmatched. From germline, CDR1 is LGHNT and CDR2 FRNRAP. CDR3 length: 14 amino acids. The CDR3, as DNA: TGTGCTAGTGGTACAGGGGAATCTAATTCACCCCTCCACTTT. This codes for CASGTGESNSPLHF. Supplemented by reference TRBV12-5 and TRBJ1-6, the full variable domain reads DARVTQTPRHKVTEMGQEVTMRCQPILGHNTVFWYRQTMMQGLELLAYFRNRAPLDDSGMPKDRFSAEMPDATLATLKIQPSEPRDSAVYFCASGTGESNSPLHFGNGTRLTVT.

This clone was seen only a few times. V usage is TRBV6-2 or TRBV6-3 and J usage is TRBJ1-3; D unclear. V shed 6 bases and J shed 4 bases, with 16 bases lying between them. This CDR3 has 15 residues. Per the germline V gene, CDR1 is MNHEY and CDR2 is SVGEGT. The CDR3 reads CASSLSAARGNTIYF. The CDR3 coding sequence is TGTGCCAGCAGCCTGTCGGCGGCGCGGGGAAACACCATATATTTT.

The gene calls are TRBV14 and TRBJ2-7; TRBD2 matches at 12 bases. V shed 3 bases, J shed 5 bases, and the junction held 2 bases outside the gene matches. The CDR3 is 14 residues long. The germline V gene encodes CDR1 SGHDN and CDR2 FVKESK. CDR3 sequence reads: CASSHRTSGNEQYF. In nucleotides, the CDR3 is TGTGCCAGCAGCCACCGGACTAGCGGGAACGAGCAGTACTTC.

The CDR3 DNA is TGTGCTAGTGGCAAGACAGGAACTAACTATGGCTACACCTTC. It is translated as CASGKTGTNYGYTF. The chain couples TRBV12-5 to TRBJ1-2; a possible D gene is TRBD1 (6 bases). Germline assignment: CDR1 LGHNT and CDR2 FRNRAP. The CDR3 loop spans 14 amino acids. V was clipped by 6 bases and J by 0 bases, with 11 bases between them. The full variable domain, rest sourced from reference TRBV12-5 and TRBJ1-2, is DARVTQTPRHKVTEMGQEVTMRCQPILGHNTVFWYRQTMMQGLELLAYFRNRAPLDDSGMPKDRFSAEMPDATLATLKIQPSEPRDSAVYFCASGKTGTNYGYTFGSGTRLTVV.

J is TRBJ2-2 and V is TRBV27, with 9 bases that match TRBD2. After removal of 4 bases from V and 4 bases from J, the junction contained 1 base not matched to a gene. Germline lookup yields CDR1 MNHEY and CDR2 SMNVEV (reference sequence). The CDR3 covers 14 residues. This CDR3 reads CASSSREGTGELFF. The CDR3 region has the DNA TGTGCCAGCAGTTCGCGGGAGGGCACCGGGGAGCTGTTTTTT.

This chain links TRBV7-9 with TRBJ1-4, with D possibly being TRBD1 (5 bases). V was cut by 6 bases and J by 8 bases, with 28 bases left in between. This CDR3 is 18 amino acids long. Germline-derived CDR1 and CDR2 are SEHNR and FQNEAQ (reference sequence). CDR3 sequence: CASSSRGGAAGVWEKLFF. CDR3 in DNA: TGTGCCAGCAGTTCACGAGGCGGGGCGGCGGGAGTTTGGGAAAAACTGTTTTTT.

The rearrangement links TRBV6-1 to TRBJ2-5, with 11 positions matching TRBD1. Germline CDR1 MNHNS, CDR2 SASEGT. CDR3 size: 14 residues. V lost 3 bases to trimming and J lost 4 bases; unmatched junction nucleotides: 1. CDR3 in amino acids: CASSDGQGAETQYF. DNA for the CDR3: TGTGCCAGCAGTGATGGACAGGGGGCAGAGACCCAGTACTTC.

J is TRBJ1-2 and V is TRBV4-1, with D possibly TRBD1 on 6 matching bases. V was shortened by 0 bases and J by 4 bases, with 12 bases between the two germline ends. This CDR3 has 15 residues. Germline loops: CDR1 MGHRA, CDR2 YSYEKL. CDR3 sequence reads: CASSQDPGVLYGYTF. CDR3 DNA sequence: TGCGCCAGCAGCCAAGATCCAGGGGTCCTCTATGGCTACACCTTC.

This clone was detected only once. V is TRBV5-1 and J is TRBJ2-3; D unresolved. CDR3 size: 16 residues. Trimming stripped 0 bases from V and 2 bases from J, with 13 bases between. CDR1 is SGHRS, CDR2 YFSETQ, per germline. This CDR3 is CASSLEGRMVTDTQYF. The CDR3 nucleotides read TGCGCCAGCAGCTTGGAAGGCAGGATGGTCACAGATACGCAGTATTTT.

V is TRBV2 and J is TRBJ2-3; perhaps D is TRBD1 or TRBD2 (5 bases each). CDR3 length: 16 amino acids. The ends were cut back, 5 bases at V and 2 bases at J, with 17 bases in the middle. Germline CDR1 SNHLY, CDR2 FYNNEI. The DNA of the CDR3 is TGTGCCAGCAGTAAGGAAGGGGTCGGGACCACAGATACGCAGTATTTT. Encoded protein: CASSKEGVGTTDTQYF.

The chain is built from TRBV2 and TRBJ2-7, with 7 bases lining up with TRBD2. The CDR3 totals 14 residues. CDR1 and CDR2 from the germline V gene are SNHLY and FYNNEI. With V trimmed by 7 bases and J by 3 bases, 9 bases remained unmatched. The CDR3 is CASNTRAGDYEQYF. In nucleotides, the CDR3 is TGTGCCAGCAACACAAGGGCGGGGGACTACGAGCAGTACTTC.

The chain combines TRBV27 with TRBJ2-3; TRBD2 matches at 8 bases. The CDR3 spans 16 residues. Per the germline V gene, CDR1 is MNHEY and CDR2 is SMNVEV (reference sequence). Trimming cost V 3 bases and J 5 bases; bases outside gene matches: 10. The CDR3 DNA is TGTGCCAGCAGTTTTGGGGCGGGAGGAGTAGAAGATACGCAGTATTTT. Translated: CASSFGAGGVEDTQYF.